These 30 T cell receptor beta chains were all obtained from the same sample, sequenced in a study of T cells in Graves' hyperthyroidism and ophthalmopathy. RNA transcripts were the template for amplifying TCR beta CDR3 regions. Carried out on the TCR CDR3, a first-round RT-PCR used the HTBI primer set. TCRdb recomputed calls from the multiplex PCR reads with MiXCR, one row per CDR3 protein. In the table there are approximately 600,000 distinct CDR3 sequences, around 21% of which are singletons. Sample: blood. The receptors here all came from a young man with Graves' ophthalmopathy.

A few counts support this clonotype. CDR3 in DNA: TGTGCCAGCAGCTTGGCCACTAGCGGGAGGGGCTCCTACGAGCAGTACTTC. This codes for CASSLATSGRGSYEQYF. The V call is TRBV5-8, the J call TRBJ2-7, with 13 bases matching TRBD2. The CDR3 spans 17 residues. V dropped 0 bases and J dropped 0; count of bases not matched to a gene: 3. Germline values: CDR1 SGHTS, CDR2 YDEGEE.

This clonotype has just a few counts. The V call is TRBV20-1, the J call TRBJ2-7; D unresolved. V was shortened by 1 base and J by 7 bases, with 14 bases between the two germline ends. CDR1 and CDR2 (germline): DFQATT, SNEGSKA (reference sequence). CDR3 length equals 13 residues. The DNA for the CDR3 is TGCAGTGCTAGAGGGTTGGCTAGGAAGGAGCAGTACTTC. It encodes CSARGLARKEQYF.

The CDR3 nucleotides are TGTGCCAGCAGCCAGCCGGACTCGCACTCCTACAATGAGCAGTTCTTC. Translation gives CASSQPDSHSYNEQFF. The chain has TRBV14 and TRBJ2-1; TRBD2 is a possible D gene (5 bases). The CDR3 is 16 residues long. V lost 3 bases and J lost 0, with 12 bases in between. Germline V gene lookup returns CDR1 SGHDN and CDR2 FVKESK.

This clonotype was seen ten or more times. In DNA form, the CDR3 reads TGTGCCTGGAGTAAGAACACTGAAGCTTTCTTT. Its protein product is CAWSKNTEAFF. This sequence joins TRBV30 and TRBJ1-1; the D is unclear. Germline CDR1 is GTSNPN and CDR2 is SVGIG (reference sequence). Trimming stripped 2 bases from V and 1 base from J, with 2 bases between. The CDR3 contains 11 residues.

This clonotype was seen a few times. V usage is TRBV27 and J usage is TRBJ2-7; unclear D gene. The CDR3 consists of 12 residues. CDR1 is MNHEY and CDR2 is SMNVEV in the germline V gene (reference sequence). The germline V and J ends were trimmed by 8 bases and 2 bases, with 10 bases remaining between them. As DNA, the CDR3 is TGTGCCAGCGGTGCTGAAACCTACGAGCAGTACTTC. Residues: CASGAETYEQYF.

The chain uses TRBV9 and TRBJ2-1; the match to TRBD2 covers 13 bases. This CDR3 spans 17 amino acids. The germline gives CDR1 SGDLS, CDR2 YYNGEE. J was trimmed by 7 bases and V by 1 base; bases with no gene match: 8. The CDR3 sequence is CASSVKTSGRWSNEQFF. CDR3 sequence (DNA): TGTGCCAGCAGCGTAAAGACTAGCGGGAGGTGGAGTAATGAGCAGTTCTTC.

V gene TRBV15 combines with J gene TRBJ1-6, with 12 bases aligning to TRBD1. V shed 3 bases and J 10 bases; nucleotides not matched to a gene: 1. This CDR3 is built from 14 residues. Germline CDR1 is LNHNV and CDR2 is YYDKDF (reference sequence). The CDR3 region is CATSRGQGASPLHF. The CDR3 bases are TGTGCCACCAGCAGGGGACAGGGGGCCTCACCCCTCCACTTT.

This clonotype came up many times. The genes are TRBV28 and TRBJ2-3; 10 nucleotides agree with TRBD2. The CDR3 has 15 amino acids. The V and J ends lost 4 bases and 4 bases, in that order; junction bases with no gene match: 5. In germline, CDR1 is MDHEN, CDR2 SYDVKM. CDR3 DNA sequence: TGTGCCAGCAGTTCAGCGGGAGGGCCTTCAGATACGCAGTATTTT. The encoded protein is CASSSAGGPSDTQYF.

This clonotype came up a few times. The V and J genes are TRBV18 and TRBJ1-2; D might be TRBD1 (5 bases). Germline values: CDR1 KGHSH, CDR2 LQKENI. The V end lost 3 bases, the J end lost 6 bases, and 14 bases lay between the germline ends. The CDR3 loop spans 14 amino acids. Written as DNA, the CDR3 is TGTGCCAGCTCACCGGGACGGCTTGAAAATGGCTACACCTTC. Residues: CASSPGRLENGYTF.

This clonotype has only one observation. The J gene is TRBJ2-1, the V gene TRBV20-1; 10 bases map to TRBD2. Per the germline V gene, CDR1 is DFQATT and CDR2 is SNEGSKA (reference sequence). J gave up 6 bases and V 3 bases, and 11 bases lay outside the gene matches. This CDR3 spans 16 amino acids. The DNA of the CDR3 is TGCAGTGCTAGGCTAAATGTAGCGGGAGGTCCCAATGAGCAGTTCTTC. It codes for CSARLNVAGGPNEQFF.

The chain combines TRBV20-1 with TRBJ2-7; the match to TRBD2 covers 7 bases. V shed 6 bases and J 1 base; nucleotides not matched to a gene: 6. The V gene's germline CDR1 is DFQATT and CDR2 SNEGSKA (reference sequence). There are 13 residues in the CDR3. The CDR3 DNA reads TGCAGTGCAGTTCTAGCGGATTCCTACGAGCAGTACTTC. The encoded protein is CSAVLADSYEQYF.

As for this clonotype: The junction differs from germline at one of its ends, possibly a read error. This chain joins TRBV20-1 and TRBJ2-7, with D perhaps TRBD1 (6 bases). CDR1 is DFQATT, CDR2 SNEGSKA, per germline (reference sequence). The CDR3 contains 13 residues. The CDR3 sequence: CSVEGDTGYQQYF. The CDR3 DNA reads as TGCAGTGTAGAGGGGGACACGGGCTACCAGCAGTACTTC.

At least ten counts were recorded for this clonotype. CDR3 coding DNA: TGTGCCAGCAGTGTGCGGCAGGGACTAGGTGCCTATTACGAGCAGTACTTC. Amino acids: CASSVRQGLGAYYEQYF. The V gene is TRBV6-1, the J gene TRBJ2-7, with TRBD2 identical over 8 bases. Trimming cost V 4 bases and J 4 bases; bases outside gene matches: 15. Germline V lookup: CDR1 MNHNS, CDR2 SASEGT. The CDR3 consists of 17 residues.

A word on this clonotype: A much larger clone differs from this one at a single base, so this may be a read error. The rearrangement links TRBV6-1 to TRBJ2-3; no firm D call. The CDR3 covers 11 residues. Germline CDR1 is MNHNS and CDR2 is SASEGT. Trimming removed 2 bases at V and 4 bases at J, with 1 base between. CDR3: CASSESDTQYF. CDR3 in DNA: TGTGCCAGCAGTGAATCAGATACGCAGTATTTT.

CDR3 DNA: TGCAGTGCTAGGAGATCTCAGACTAGCGGGAGCTGGGTGACCCAGTACTTC. Protein: CSARRSQTSGSWVTQYF. The chain links TRBV20-1 to TRBJ2-5; 12 nucleotides agree with TRBD2. Unmatched junction bases numbered 15, after V lost 3 bases and J lost 7 bases. The CDR3 has 17 amino acids. The V gene's germline CDR1 is DFQATT and CDR2 SNEGSKA (reference sequence).

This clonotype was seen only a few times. CDR3 DNA: TGTGCGGTGGGGGGGAACACCGGGGAGCTGTTTTTT. Translated: CAVGGNTGELFF. V gene TRBV28 combines with J gene TRBJ2-2, with a weak D call TRBD2 (6 bases). The CDR3 sequence is 12 residues long. Per the germline V gene, CDR1 is MDHEN and CDR2 is SYDVKM.

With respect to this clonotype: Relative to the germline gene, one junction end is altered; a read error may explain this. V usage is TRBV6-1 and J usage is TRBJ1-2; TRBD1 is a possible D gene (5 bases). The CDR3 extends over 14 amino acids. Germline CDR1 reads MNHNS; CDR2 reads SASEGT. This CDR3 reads CASNLSPGLYDYTF. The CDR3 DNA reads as TGTGCCAGCAATCTGAGTCCGGGGCTCTATGACTACACCTTC.

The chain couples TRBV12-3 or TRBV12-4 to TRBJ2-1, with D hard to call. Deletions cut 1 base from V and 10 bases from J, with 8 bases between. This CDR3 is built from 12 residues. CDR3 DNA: TGTGCCAGCAGTTTAGTGGCGCGGGAGCAGTTCTTC. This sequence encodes CASSLVAREQFF.

CDR3 sequence reads: CAISEFKAGEYNEQFF. The CDR3 region has the DNA TGTGCCATCAGTGAATTCAAAGCGGGAGAGTACAATGAGCAGTTCTTC. V and J are TRBV10-3 and TRBJ2-1; TRBD2 matches at 8 bases. This CDR3 is 16 amino acids long. V shed 3 bases, J shed 4 bases, and the junction held 8 bases outside the gene matches. From germline, CDR1 is ENHRY and CDR2 SYGVKD.

The CDR3 DNA reads as TGCAGTGCGATGCGGGACAGGAGAATCTATGGCTACACCTTC. Encoded protein: CSAMRDRRIYGYTF. The chain employs TRBV20-1 and TRBJ1-2, with TRBD1 matching 8 bases. Germline CDR1 reads DFQATT; CDR2 reads SNEGSKA (reference sequence). With V trimmed by 6 bases and J by 4 bases, 10 bases remained unmatched. The CDR3 has 14 amino acids.

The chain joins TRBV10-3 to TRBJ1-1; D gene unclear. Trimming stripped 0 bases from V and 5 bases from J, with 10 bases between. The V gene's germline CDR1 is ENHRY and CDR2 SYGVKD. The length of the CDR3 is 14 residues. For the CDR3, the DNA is TGTGCCATCAGTGAGTCTATGGGGAGGACTGAAGCTTTCTTT. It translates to CAISESMGRTEAFF.

CDR3 loop: CAISPGQGDSPLHF. For the CDR3, the DNA is TGTGCCATCAGCCCGGGACAGGGAGACTCACCCCTCCACTTT. This chain links TRBV28 with TRBJ1-6, with 9 bases aligning to TRBD1. Trimming at V came to 10 bases and at J to 10 bases, leaving 11 bases not matched to a gene. Germline CDR1 and CDR2: MDHEN and SYDVKM. The CDR3 loop spans 14 amino acids.

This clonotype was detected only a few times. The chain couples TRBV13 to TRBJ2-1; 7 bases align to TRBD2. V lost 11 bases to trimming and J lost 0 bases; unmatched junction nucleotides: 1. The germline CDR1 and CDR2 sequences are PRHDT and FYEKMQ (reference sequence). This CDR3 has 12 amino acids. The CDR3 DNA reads TGTGCCGGGGGGGGCTCCTACAATGAGCAGTTCTTC. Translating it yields CAGGGSYNEQFF.

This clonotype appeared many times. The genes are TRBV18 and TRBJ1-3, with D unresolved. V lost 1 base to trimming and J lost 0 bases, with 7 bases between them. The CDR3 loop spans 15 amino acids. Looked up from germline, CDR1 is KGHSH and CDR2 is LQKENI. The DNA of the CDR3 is TGTGCCAGCTCACCACGGGATAACTCTGGAAACACCATATATTTT. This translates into CASSPRDNSGNTIYF.

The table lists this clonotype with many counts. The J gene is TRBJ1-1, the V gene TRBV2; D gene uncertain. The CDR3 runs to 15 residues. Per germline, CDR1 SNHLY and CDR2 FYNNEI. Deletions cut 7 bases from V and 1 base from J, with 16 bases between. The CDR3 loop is CASKPSEARNTEAFF. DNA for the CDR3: TGTGCCAGCAAGCCCTCCGAGGCGAGGAACACTGAAGCTTTCTTT.

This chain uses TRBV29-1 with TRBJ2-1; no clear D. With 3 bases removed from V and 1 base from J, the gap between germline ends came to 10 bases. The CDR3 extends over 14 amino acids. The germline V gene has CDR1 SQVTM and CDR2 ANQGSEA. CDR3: CSVDAQRSYNEQFF. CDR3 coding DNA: TGCAGCGTTGATGCCCAGCGTTCCTACAATGAGCAGTTCTTC.

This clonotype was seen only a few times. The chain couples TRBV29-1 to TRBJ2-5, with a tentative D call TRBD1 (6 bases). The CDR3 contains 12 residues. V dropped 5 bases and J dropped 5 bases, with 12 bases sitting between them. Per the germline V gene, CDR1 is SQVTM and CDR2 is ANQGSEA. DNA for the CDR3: TGCAGCGTTCTCAGGGGTGGGGAGACCCAGTACTTC. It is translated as CSVLRGGETQYF.

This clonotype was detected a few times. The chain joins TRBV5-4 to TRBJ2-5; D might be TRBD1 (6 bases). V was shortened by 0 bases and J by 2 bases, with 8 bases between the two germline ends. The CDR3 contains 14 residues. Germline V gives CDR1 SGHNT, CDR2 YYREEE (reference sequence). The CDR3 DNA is TGTGCCAGCAGCTTGGGACAGGCACAAGAGACCCAGTACTTC. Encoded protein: CASSLGQAQETQYF.

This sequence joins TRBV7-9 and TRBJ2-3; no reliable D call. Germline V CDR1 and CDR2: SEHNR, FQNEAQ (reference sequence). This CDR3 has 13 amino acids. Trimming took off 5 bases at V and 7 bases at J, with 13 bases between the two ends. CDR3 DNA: TGTGCCAGCAGCCCCGCCGAGTCGCATACGCAGTATTTT. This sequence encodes CASSPAESHTQYF.

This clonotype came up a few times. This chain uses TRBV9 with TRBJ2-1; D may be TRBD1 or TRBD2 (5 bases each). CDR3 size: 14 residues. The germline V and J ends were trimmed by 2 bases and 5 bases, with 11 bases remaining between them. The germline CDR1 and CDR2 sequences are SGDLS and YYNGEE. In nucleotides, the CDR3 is TGTGCCAGCAGCGTGGGGACCGTAGACAATGAGCAGTTCTTC. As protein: CASSVGTVDNEQFF.